The rows below give T cell receptor beta chains drawn from one sample of a study of blood T cell repertoires in COVID-19. Profiling relied on immunoSEQ multiplex PCR, and the TCRdb table lists in-frame clones only, not all of them. This table has some 490,000 clones, around 85% appearing once. The sequencing input was PBMCs or T cells enriched from blood (not recorded which). The receptors stem from a woman aged 55 to 70 who had recovered from COVID-19. Both conserved end residues are trimmed from each CDR3.

V gene | CDR3 protein
TRBV2 | ASREVEGRPGELF
TRBV7-2 | ASSLNGGYNEQF
TRBV4-2 | ASSQDPVGSGNTIY
TRBV2 | ASNLQGGNTEAF
TRBV6-5 | ASSYSGADTEAF
TRBV5-4 | ASSSTKDSYEQY
TRBV3-1/TRBV3-2 | ASGGEPYGYT
TRBV28 | ASSWPAGGEKLF
TRBV11-2 | ASSPWQGTYEQY
TRBV7-7 | ASSLGLAGVQETQY
TRBV3-1/TRBV3-2 | ASSLFSGGANTGELF
TRBV11-3 | ASSGRQGITGELF
TRBV7-6 | ASGTGASSGNTIY
TRBV6-5 | ASSNVGHFYEQY
TRBV6-1 | ASSEAAGEWVQPQH
TRBV7-6 | ASSNDRNTEAF
TRBV2 | ASTRTATGELF
TRBV2 | ASSGPEQETQY
TRBV2 | ALRLSGANVLT
TRBV5-5 | ASSSQGVGNQPQH
TRBV7-8 | ASSPPGGSGSWNQPQH
TRBV5-5 | ASSLAGSLNTEAF
TRBV5-1 | ASSRTGFTNEKLF
TRBV18 | ASSPLNPGTSGARETQY
TRBV10-3 | AIGTGATNEKLF
TRBV24-1 | ATSDFDYGYT
TRBV5-1 | ASSLEGVSNEKLF
TRBV3-1/TRBV3-2 | ASSQGLLSNEQF
TRBV2 | ASRRAGRLDEQF
TRBV7-2 | ASSSSVGGQETQY
TRBV19 | ASSITQAGNYGYT
TRBV5-1 | ASSLVASGSNTGELF
TRBV11-2 | ASSLTDSPTGNTIY
TRBV19 | ASSIGTMGTEAF
TRBV15 | ATKGGPNQPQH
TRBV6-5 | ASRPTGGSTDTQY